This T cell receptor (beta chain) stems from a study of blood T cell repertoires in COVID-19. Study-level information: COVID-19 samples, acute and convalescent, were from the United States, Italy and Spain. Nucleic acid was either cDNA or gDNA, and it came from T cells, B-cell-depleted T cells, or PBMCs.

V shed 11 bases and J 5 bases; nucleotides not matched to a gene: 9. The CDR3 contains 14 residues. Germline V CDR1 and CDR2: SGHAT, FQNNGV. In the original processing: Nucleated cell counts were estimated from reference gene primer amplification. Using immunoSEQ multiplex PCR, the repertoire was profiled, and TCRdb retains in-frame clones only, with some absent. V and J calls and clone size are those listed in that table; D and trimming were worked out from the DNA. The data contain approximately 110,000 clones, roughly 85% of them singletons. V is TRBV11-2 and J is TRBJ1-6; 7 bases map to TRBD1. Sequences were obtained from peripheral blood. The sequence was collected from a human donor in a cohort sampled during active COVID-19. The CDR3 protein is CAVSEGQHNSPLHF. DNA of the CDR3: TGTGCCGTCTCGGAGGGACAGCATAATTCACCCCTCCACTTT.